One TCR beta chain is described in this entry. This record belongs to a study of blood T cell repertoires in COVID-19. In the study's own analysis: Reference gene primers were amplified, and this amplification served to estimate nucleated cell counts. Assay used: immunoSEQ multiplex PCR; TCRdb lists only in-frame clones, some missing. The D gene and trimming were derived from the DNA, and the V and J assignments and clone size from that table. There are approximately 170,000 clones in the sample; approximately 80% occur only once, and approximately 6% lies in the top ten. The CDR3 consists of 14 residues. Germline CDR1 and CDR2: KGHSH and LQKENI. V was clipped by 3 bases and J by 4 bases; unmatched bases: 5.

Sequenced material: PBMCs or T cells enriched from blood (not recorded which). V and J are TRBV18 and TRBJ2-5; 7 bases map to TRBD1. The source of this sequence is a man in his forties who had recovered from COVID-19. The CDR3 DNA reads as TGTGCCAGCTCACCTGACAGGGTGGGAGAGACCCAGTACTTC. Protein: CASSPDRVGETQYF.